This T cell receptor beta chain was profiled in a study of T cell changes during pregnancy in multiple sclerosis. Repertoires were generated with immunoSEQ multiplex PCR, while TCRdb's copy carries only in-frame clones and drops some. The sample holds some 70,000 clones, around 92% seen once. The V gene's germline CDR1 is GTSNPN and CDR2 SVGIG (reference sequence). V lost 4 bases to trimming and J lost 5 bases, with 17 bases between them. The CDR3 extends over 14 amino acids. This rearrangement joins TRBV30 to TRBJ2-5, with D possibly TRBD2 on 5 matching bases. This receptor was obtained from a female donor in good health, enrolled as a control in a pregnancy study. The source material was CD8+ T cells from peripheral blood mononuclear cells, sampled in the third trimester of pregnancy. This chain's CDR3 is CAWTPDGPGETQYF. The CDR3 coding sequence is TGTGCCTGGACCCCGGACGGTCCGGGGGAGACCCAGTACTTC. Together with reference TRBV30 and TRBJ2-5, the CDR3 gives the full variable domain: SQTIHQWPATLVQPVGSPLSLECTVEGTSNPNLYWYRQAAGRGLQLLFYSVGIGQISSEVPQNLSASRPQDRQFILSSKKLLLSDSGFYLCAWTPDGPGETQYFGPGTRLLVL.